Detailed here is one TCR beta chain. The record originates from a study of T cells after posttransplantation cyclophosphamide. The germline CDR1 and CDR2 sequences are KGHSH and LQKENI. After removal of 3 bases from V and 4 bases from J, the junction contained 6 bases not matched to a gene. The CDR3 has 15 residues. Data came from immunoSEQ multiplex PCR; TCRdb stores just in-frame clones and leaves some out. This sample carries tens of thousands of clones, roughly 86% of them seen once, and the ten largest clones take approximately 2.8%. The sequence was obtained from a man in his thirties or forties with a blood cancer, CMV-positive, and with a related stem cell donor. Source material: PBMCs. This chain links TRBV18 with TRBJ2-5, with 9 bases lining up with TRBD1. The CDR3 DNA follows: TGTGCCAGCTCACCTTGGGACAGGGCGGGAGAGACCCAGTACTTC. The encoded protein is CASSPWDRAGETQYF.